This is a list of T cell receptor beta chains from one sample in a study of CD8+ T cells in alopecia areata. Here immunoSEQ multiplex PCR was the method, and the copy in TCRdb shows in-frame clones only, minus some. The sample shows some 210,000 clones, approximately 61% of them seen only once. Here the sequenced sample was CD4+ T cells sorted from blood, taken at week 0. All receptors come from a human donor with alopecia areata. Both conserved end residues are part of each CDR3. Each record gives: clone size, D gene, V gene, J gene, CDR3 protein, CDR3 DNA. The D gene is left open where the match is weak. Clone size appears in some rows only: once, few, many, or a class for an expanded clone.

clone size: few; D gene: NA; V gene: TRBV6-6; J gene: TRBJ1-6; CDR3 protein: CASSWGNSPLHF; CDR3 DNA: TGTGCCAGCAGTTGGGGTAATTCACCCCTCCACTTT
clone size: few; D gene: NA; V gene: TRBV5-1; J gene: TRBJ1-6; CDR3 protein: CASSRQTPSSYNSPLHF; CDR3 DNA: TGCGCCAGCAGCAGGCAGACACCGAGCTCCTATAATTCACCCCTCCACTTT
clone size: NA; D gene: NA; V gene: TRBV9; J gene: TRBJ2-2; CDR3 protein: CASSVAGAASNTGELFF; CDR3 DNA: TGTGCCAGCAGCGTTGCGGGGGCGGCATCGAACACCGGGGAGCTGTTTTTT
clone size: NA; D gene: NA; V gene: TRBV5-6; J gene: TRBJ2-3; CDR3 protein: CASSLDRTADTQYF; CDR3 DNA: TGTGCCAGCAGCTTGGATAGGACGGCAGATACGCAGTATTTT
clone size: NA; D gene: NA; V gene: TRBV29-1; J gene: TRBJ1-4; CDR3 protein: CSVGSNEKLFF; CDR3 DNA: TGCAGCGTTGGGTCTAATGAAAAACTGTTTTTT
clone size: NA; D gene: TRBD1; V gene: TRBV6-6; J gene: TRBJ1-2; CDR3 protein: CASSYLGQGDGYTF; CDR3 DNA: TGTGCCAGCAGTTACCTGGGACAGGGTGATGGCTACACCTTC
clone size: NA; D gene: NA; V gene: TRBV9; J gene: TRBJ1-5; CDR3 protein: CASSVEQPHQPQHF; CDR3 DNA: TGTGCCAGCAGCGTAGAACAGCCACATCAGCCCCAGCATTTT
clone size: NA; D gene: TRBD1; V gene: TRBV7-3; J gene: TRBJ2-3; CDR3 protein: CASSRQGRATSTDTQYF; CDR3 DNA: TGTGCCAGCAGCCGACAGGGAAGAGCAACTAGCACAGATACGCAGTATTTT
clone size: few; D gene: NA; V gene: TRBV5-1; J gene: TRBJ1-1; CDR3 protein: CASSFNMNTEAFF; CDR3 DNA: TGCGCCAGCAGCTTTAACATGAACACTGAAGCTTTCTTT
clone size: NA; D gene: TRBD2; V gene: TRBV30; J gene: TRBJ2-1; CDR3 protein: CAWSVSGPSYNEQFF; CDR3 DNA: TGTGCCTGGAGCGTTAGCGGGCCCTCCTACAATGAGCAGTTCTTC
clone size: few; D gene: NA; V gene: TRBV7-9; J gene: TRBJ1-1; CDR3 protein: CASSLRGDPGAEAFF; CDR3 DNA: TGTGCCAGCAGCTTAAGAGGGGACCCGGGAGCTGAAGCTTTCTTT
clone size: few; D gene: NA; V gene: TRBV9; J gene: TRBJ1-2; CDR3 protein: CASSVSRGRYGYTF; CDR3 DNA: TGTGCCAGCAGCGTAAGCAGGGGCCGCTATGGCTACACCTTC
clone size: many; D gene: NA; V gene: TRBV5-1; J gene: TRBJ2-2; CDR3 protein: CASSLDRTATGELFF; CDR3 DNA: TGCGCCAGCAGCTTGGACAGGACGGCCACCGGGGAGCTGTTTTTT
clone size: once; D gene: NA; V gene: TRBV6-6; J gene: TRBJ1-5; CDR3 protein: CASSSSDRGQPQHF; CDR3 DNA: TGTGCCAGCAGTTCCTCTGACCGGGGTCAGCCCCAGCATTTT
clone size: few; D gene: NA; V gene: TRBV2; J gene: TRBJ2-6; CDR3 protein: CASSQEDTGANVLTF; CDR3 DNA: TGTGCCAGCTCCCAAGAGGACACTGGGGCCAACGTCCTGACTTTC
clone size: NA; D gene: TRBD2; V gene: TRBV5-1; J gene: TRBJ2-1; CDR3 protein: CASSAAGSSYNEQFF; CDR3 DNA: TGCGCCAGCAGTGCAGCGGGGAGCTCCTACAATGAGCAGTTCTTC
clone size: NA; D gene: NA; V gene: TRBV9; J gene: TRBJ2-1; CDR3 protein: CASSVVSGAGNEQFF; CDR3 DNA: TGTGCCAGCAGCGTAGTGTCAGGGGCAGGCAATGAGCAGTTCTTC
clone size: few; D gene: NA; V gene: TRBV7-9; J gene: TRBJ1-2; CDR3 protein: CASSSPAGNGYTF; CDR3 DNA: TGTGCCAGCAGCTCCCCCGCAGGGAATGGCTACACCTTC
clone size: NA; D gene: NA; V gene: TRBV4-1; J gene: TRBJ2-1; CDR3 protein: CASSQVQTPYNEQFF; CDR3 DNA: TGCGCCAGCAGCCAAGTTCAAACACCTTACAATGAGCAGTTCTTC
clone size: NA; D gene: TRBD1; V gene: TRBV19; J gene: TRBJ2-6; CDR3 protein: CASTGQALWSGANVLTF; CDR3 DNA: TGTGCCAGTACCGGACAGGCCCTGTGGTCTGGGGCCAACGTCCTGACTTTC
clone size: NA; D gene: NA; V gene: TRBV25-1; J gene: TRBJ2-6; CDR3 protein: CASCPQMAGANVLTF; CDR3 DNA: TGTGCCAGCTGCCCACAAATGGCCGGGGCCAACGTCCTGACTTTC
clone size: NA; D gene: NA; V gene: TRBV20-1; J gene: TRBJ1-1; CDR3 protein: CSARQVEAFF; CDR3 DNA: TGCAGTGCAAGACAGGTGGAAGCTTTCTTT
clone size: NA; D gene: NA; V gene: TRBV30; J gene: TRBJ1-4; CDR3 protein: CAWGRVSEKLFF; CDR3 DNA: TGTGCCTGGGGGAGGGTTTCGGAAAAACTGTTTTTT
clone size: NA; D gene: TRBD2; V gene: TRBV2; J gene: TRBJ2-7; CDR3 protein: CASTGLAPWEQYF; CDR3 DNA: TGTGCCAGCACCGGACTAGCTCCCTGGGAGCAGTACTTC
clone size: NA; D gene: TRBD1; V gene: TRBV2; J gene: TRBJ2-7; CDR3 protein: CASRDRGSGEQYF; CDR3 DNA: TGTGCCAGCAGAGACAGGGGATCGGGCGAGCAGTACTTC
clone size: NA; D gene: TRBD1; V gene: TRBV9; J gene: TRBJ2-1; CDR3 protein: CASSVGQGSYNEQFF; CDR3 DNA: TGTGCCAGCAGCGTCGGACAGGGGAGCTACAATGAGCAGTTCTTC
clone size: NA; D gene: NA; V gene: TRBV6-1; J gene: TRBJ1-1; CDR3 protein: CASTLQGENTEAFF; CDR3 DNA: TGTGCCAGCACCCTACAGGGAGAAAACACTGAAGCTTTCTTT